This is a list of T cell receptor beta chains from one sample in a study of shared clonotypes between healthy human individuals. Sequencing was performed with immunoSEQ multiplex PCR; in TCRdb, only in-frame clones are kept and a portion is missing. The data show about 1.5 million clones, approximately 98% seen once. The sequenced sample was naive CD4+ T cells sorted from blood. The receptors here all came from a man aged 25-45 years in good health. Each CDR3 is given with its conserved first and last residue. Each record gives: clone size, D gene, J gene, V gene, CDR3 DNA, CDR3 protein. A D gene is named only where the DNA matches it firmly. The size field is filled for only some rows; it gives once, few, many or a size class.

>-|TRBD1|TRBJ2-2|TRBV11-3
TGTGCCAGCAGCTTAGGGACAGGGGGCCCCCGGCTGTTTTTT
CASSLGTGGPRLFF
>-|-|TRBJ2-7|TRBV4-1
TGCGCCAGCAGCCAAGAATCCACCGGCTCCTACGAGCAGTACTTC
CASSQESTGSYEQYF
>-|-|TRBJ2-7|TRBV27
TGTGCCAGCAGTTTGCCTTTGGCGGATAGAAACGAGCAGTACTTC
CASSLPLADRNEQYF
>once|TRBD2|TRBJ2-1|TRBV6-5
TGTGCCAGCAGTTCAGTAAGGACTAGCGGTTACAATGAGCAGTTCTTC
CASSSVRTSGYNEQFF
>-|-|TRBJ2-5|TRBV5-1
TGCGCCAGCAGCTTGGGTGGGTCGAGGGGGGCTCAAGAGACCCAGTACTTC
CASSLGGSRGAQETQYF
>-|-|TRBJ2-1|TRBV5-4
TGTGCCAGCAGCAACGCCGCAACAGGGAGAAGCGAGCAGTTCTTC
CASSNAATGRSEQFF
>-|-|TRBJ1-5|TRBV6-1
TGTGCCAGCAGTGAAGGCAGGGGCCATCAGCCCCAGCATTTT
CASSEGRGHQPQHF
>-|-|TRBJ1-2|TRBV19
TGTGCCAGTAGTACCCCGAGGCCCTCGTCAGGCTATGGCTACACCTTC
CASSTPRPSSGYGYTF
>-|-|TRBJ2-3|TRBV5-1
TGCGCCAGCAGCTTGGCCCTAGCGTCGGCACCCGGCACAGATACGCAGTATTTT
CASSLALASAPGTDTQYF
>-|-|TRBJ2-2|TRBV9
TGTGCCAGCAGTCGTACAGGACTCGCGAACACCGGGGAGCTGTTTTTT
CASSRTGLANTGELFF
>-|TRBD2|TRBJ2-3|TRBV27
TGTGCCAGCAGCCCAAGAAGACTAGCGGGAGTACCCGAGACTAGCACAGATACGCAGTATTTT
CASSPRRLAGVPETSTDTQYF
>-|-|TRBJ2-6|TRBV18
TGTGCCAGCTCACCTCTCCCGGGGGAGAGCTCTGGGGCCAACGTCCTGACTTTC
CASSPLPGESSGANVLTF
>-|-|TRBJ2-7|TRBV7-6
TGTGCCAGCAGCCCCGGCCCCTCGGCGCCCGAGCAGTACTTC
CASSPGPSAPEQYF
>-|TRBD1|TRBJ1-2|TRBV6-6
TGTGCCAGCAGTCTATTATGGACAGGGGACAACTATGGCTACACCTTC
CASSLLWTGDNYGYTF
>-|-|TRBJ2-1|TRBV5-1
TGCGCCAGCAGCTTGGAGTTGGTAGAGCAGTTCTTC
CASSLELVEQFF
>-|-|TRBJ2-4|TRBV18
TGTGCCAGCTCACCCCTGGGCAGGGGAGTCAAAAACATTCAGTACTTC
CASSPLGRGVKNIQYF
>-|-|TRBJ1-5|TRBV20-1
TGCAGTGTGTCGAGTAATCAGCCCCAGCATTTT
CSVSSNQPQHF
>-|TRBD2|TRBJ2-1|TRBV5-4
TGTGCCAGCAGCAGCAGGCTAGCGGGACAAAATGAGCAGTTCTTC
CASSSRLAGQNEQFF
>-|-|TRBJ2-5|TRBV29-1
TGCAGCGTTGAAGTTCTGGGGGAGACCCAGTACTTC
CSVEVLGETQYF